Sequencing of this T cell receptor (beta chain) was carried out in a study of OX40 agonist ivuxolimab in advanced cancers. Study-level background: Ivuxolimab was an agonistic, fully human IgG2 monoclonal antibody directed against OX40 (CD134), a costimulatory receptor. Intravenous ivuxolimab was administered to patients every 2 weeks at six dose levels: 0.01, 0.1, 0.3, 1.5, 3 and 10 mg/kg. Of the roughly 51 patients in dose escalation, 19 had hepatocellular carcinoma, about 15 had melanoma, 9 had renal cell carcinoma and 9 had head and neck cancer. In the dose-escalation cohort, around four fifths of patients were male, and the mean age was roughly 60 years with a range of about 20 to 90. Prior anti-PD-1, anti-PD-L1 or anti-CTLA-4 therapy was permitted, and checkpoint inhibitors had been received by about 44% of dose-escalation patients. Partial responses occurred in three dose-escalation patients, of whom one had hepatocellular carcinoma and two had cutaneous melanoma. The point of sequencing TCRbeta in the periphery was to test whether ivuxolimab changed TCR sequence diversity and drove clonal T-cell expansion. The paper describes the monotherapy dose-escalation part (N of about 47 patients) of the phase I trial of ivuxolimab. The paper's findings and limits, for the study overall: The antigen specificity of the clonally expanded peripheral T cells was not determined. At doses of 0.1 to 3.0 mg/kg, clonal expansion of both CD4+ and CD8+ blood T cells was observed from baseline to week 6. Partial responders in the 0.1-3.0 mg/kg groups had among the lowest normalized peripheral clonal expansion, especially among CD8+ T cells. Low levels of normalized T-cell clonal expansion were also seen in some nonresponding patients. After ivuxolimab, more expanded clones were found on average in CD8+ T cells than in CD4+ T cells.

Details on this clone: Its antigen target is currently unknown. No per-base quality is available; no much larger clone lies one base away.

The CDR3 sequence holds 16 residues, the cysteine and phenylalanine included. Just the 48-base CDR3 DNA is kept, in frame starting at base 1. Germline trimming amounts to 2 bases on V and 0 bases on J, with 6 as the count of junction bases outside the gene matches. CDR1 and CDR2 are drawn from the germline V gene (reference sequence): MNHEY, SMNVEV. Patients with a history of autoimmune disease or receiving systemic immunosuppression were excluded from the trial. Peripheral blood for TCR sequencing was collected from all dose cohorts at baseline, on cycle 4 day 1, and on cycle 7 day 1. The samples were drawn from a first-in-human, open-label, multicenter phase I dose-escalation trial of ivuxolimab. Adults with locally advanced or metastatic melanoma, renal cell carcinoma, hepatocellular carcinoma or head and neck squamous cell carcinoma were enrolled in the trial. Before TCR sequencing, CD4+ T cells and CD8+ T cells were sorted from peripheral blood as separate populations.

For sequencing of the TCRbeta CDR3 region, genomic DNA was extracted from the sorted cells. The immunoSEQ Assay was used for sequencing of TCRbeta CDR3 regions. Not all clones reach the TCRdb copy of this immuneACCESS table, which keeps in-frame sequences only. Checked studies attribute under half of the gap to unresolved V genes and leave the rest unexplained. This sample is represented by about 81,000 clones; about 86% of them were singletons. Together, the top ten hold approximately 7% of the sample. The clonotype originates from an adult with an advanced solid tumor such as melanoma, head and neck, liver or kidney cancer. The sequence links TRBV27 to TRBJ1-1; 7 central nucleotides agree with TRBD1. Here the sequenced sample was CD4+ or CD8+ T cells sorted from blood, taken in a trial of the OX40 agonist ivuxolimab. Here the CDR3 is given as CASSLTQTGMNTEAFF. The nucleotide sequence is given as TGTGCCAGCAGTTTAACCCAGACAGGGATGAACACTGAAGCTTTCTTT.